These T cell receptor beta chains were read from a single sample in a study of CD8 T cells in Susac syndrome. TCRdb itself ran the immunoSEQ multiplex PCR reads through MiXCR, one entry per CDR3 protein. The table shows roughly 130,000 distinct CDR3 sequences, with approximately 95% occurring only once. Sequencing was performed on CD4+ T cells from PBMCs. These receptors all come from a human donor with multiple sclerosis. CDR3s include the opening cysteine and the closing phenylalanine or tryptophan. The D gene is left open where the match is weak. Clone size is stated in some rows and not others, as once, few, many or a class when expanded.

clone_size j_call v_call d_call cdr3_nt cdr3_aa
. TRBJ2-1 TRBV4-1 . TGCGCCAGCAGCCAAGATCTCACGGTTCATGAGCAGTTCTTC CASSQDLTVHEQFF
. TRBJ1-1 TRBV30 TRBD1 TGTGCCTGGAGGCGGCAGGGGGCGCAGAACACTGAAGCTTTCTTT CAWRRQGAQNTEAFF
. TRBJ1-6 TRBV7-2 . TGTGCCAGCAGATCAAGGGGACCCGATAATTCACCCCTCCACTTT CASRSRGPDNSPLHF
. TRBJ2-2 TRBV6-4 . TGTGCCAGCAGTGTGGGCAGGGTGGACACCGGGGAGCTGTTTTTT CASSVGRVDTGELFF
. TRBJ1-2 TRBV29-1 . TGCAGCCCTTCCGAGGGCTACACCTTC CSPSEGYTF
. TRBJ1-2 TRBV30 . TGTGCCTGGACACACGGGGGTGGCTACACCTTC CAWTHGGGYTF
. TRBJ2-1 TRBV7-9 . TGTGCCACCGAGGCCAGCTCCTACAATGAGCAGTTCTTC CATEASSYNEQFF
. TRBJ1-6 TRBV2 . TGTGCCAGCAGTGAATCGGGTGGGGGACCCAATTCACCCCTCCACTTT CASSESGGGPNSPLHF
. TRBJ2-7 TRBV7-3 . TGTGCCAGCAGCCCCCCGCAGGTGAGCTCCTACGAGCAGTACTTC CASSPPQVSSYEQYF
. TRBJ2-3 TRBV28 TRBD1 TGTGCCAGCTACGGGACAGGGTTTGCAGATACGCAGTATTTT CASYGTGFADTQYF
once TRBJ2-7 TRBV7-6 . TGTGCCAGCAGCCCTGCGAGATCCTACGAGCAGTACTTC CASSPARSYEQYF
. TRBJ2-5 TRBV29-1 TRBD2 TGCAGCGTTGTCTGGACTAGCGGGGAGACCCAGTACTTC CSVVWTSGETQYF
once TRBJ2-7 TRBV28 . TGTGCCAGCGAGGAACGGGGTCTCTCCTACGAGCAGTACTTC CASEERGLSYEQYF
. TRBJ2-1 TRBV7-3 TRBD2 TGTGCCAGCAGCTTGCTAGCGGGACTCACCTACAATGAGCAGTTCTTC CASSLLAGLTYNEQFF
. TRBJ2-7 TRBV6-2/TRBV6-3 . TGTGCCAGCCGGCCAGGCTCCTACGAGCAGTACTTC CASRPGSYEQYF
. TRBJ2-7 TRBV23-1 . TGCGCCAGCAGTCATACACAGGATGAATACGAGCAGTACTTC CASSHTQDEYEQYF
. TRBJ1-5 TRBV6-2/TRBV6-3 . TGTGCCAGCAGTACTGGGGGCGTTGGCTACAATCAGCCCCAGCATTTT CASSTGGVGYNQPQHF
. TRBJ2-1 TRBV7-3 TRBD2 TGTGCCAGCAGTCTAGCGGGAGGGCGCTATGAGCAGTTCTTC CASSLAGGRYEQFF
. TRBJ2-1 TRBV4-3 . TGCGCCAGCAGCCAAAGGGAGTACAATGAGCAGTTCTTC CASSQREYNEQFF
. TRBJ1-1 TRBV15 TRBD1 TGTGCCACCAGCAGAGGAAACAGGGGTAGGACCACTGAAGCTTTCTTT CATSRGNRGRTTEAFF
. TRBJ2-1 TRBV3-1 TRBD2 TGTGCCAGCAGCCAAGATGCTGGGACTAGCGCAACCTACAATGAGCAGTTCTTC CASSQDAGTSATYNEQFF
. TRBJ1-5 TRBV28 . TGTGCCAGCAGCCCATGGGGGCTCATGGAGTATAGCAATCAGCCCCAGCATTTT CASSPWGLMEYSNQPQHF
once TRBJ1-3 TRBV30 . TGTGCCTGGAGTTTTACAGGGACAAACACCATATATTTT CAWSFTGTNTIYF
. TRBJ2-1 TRBV2 . TGTGCCAGCAGTGGTGGCTACCTTAATGAGCAGTTCTTC CASSGGYLNEQFF
. TRBJ2-3 TRBV28 . TGTGCCAGCAGCTCGGGGACCGTCCCCACAGATACGCAGTATTTT CASSSGTVPTDTQYF
. TRBJ2-1 TRBV18 . TGTGCCAGTGAGACAGGTGTCTACAATGAGCAGTTCTTC CASETGVYNEQFF
. TRBJ2-6 TRBV27 . TGTGCCAGCGGGGCCTTCTCAGATCCTGGGGCCAACGTCCTGACTTTC CASGAFSDPGANVLTF
. TRBJ1-2 TRBV6-5 . TGTGCCAGCAGCTATATACGGTTTGGTAGGGCATTGGACTATGGCTACACCTTC CASSYIRFGRALDYGYTF
. TRBJ1-1 TRBV29-1 TRBD1 TGCAGCGCCGGCTCCCGGGACAGGGGAAGTAGGGTCACTGAAGCTTTCTTT CSAGSRDRGSRVTEAFF
. TRBJ2-5 TRBV19 . TGTGCCAGTAGCCCAGATCCGAGGGAGACCCAGTACTTC CASSPDPRETQYF
. TRBJ2-1 TRBV7-7 TRBD2 TGTGCCAGCAGCTCCGGGACTAGCGGGAACAATGAGCAGTTCTTC CASSSGTSGNNEQFF
. TRBJ2-7 TRBV7-2 TRBD2 TGTGCCAGCAGCTTAGTCGGTAGCGGGGGCCTCAGGAACGAGCAGTACTTC CASSLVGSGGLRNEQYF
. TRBJ2-2 TRBV3-1 . TGTGCCAGCAGCCAACTCTGGAACACCGGGGAGCTGTTTTTT CASSQLWNTGELFF
. TRBJ1-2 TRBV9 TRBD1 TGTGCCAGCAGCGAGAGGACAGGGAAGTTTGGCTACACCTTC CASSERTGKFGYTF
. TRBJ2-1 TRBV18 . TGTGCCAGCTCACCATCCGACAATGAGCAGTTCTTC CASSPSDNEQFF
. TRBJ1-5 TRBV12-3/TRBV12-4 TRBD1 TGTGCCAGCAGAACCCTTGACAGGGCCAATCAGCCCCAGCATTTT CASRTLDRANQPQHF
. TRBJ1-5 TRBV28 TRBD1 TGTGCCAGCAGGAGGACAGGGATGGTGTTGGGCAATCAGCCCCAGCATTTT CASRRTGMVLGNQPQHF
. TRBJ2-1 TRBV9 . TGTGCCAGCACCCCCGGGGGTCCTAGCTCCTACAATGAGCAGTTCTTC CASTPGGPSSYNEQFF
once TRBJ1-4 TRBV6-1 . TGTGCCAGCAGTCGATACCCCAAGGATATTGCTAATGAAAAACTGTTTTTT CASSRYPKDIANEKLFF
. TRBJ2-7 TRBV20-1 TRBD2 TGCAGTGCTAGAGTTGCTACTAGCGGGAGCTACGAGCAGTACTTC CSARVATSGSYEQYF
. TRBJ2-7 TRBV2 . TGTGCCAGCAGAGGAGGACGGGACTACGAGCAGTACTTC CASRGGRDYEQYF
. TRBJ1-6 TRBV19 TRBD1 TGTGCCAGTAGTATACCGACAGGGGATTTTTCACCCCTCCACTTT CASSIPTGDFSPLHF
. TRBJ2-5 TRBV3-1 . TGTGCCAGCAGCCAAGACCCGTGGGAGACCCAGTACTTC CASSQDPWETQYF
. TRBJ1-2 TRBV27 . TGTGCCAGCAGACCTGATCGAGCTAGAGGACTTAACTATGGCTACACCTTC CASRPDRARGLNYGYTF
. TRBJ2-6 TRBV6-5 . TGTGCCAGCAGTTCGAGGGATAGGGCCAACGTCCTGACTTTC CASSSRDRANVLTF
. TRBJ2-3 TRBV7-8 TRBD1 TGTGCCAGCAGCACGGACAGGGGAGATACGCAGTATTTT CASSTDRGDTQYF
. TRBJ1-2 TRBV29-1 . TGCAGCGTTGCCGGGGGCGCGGGCTATGGCTACACCTTC CSVAGGAGYGYTF
. TRBJ2-3 TRBV19 . TGTGCCAGTAGCCCCGACGGGTCAGATACGCAGTATTTT CASSPDGSDTQYF
. TRBJ2-5 TRBV7-2 TRBD2 TGTGCCAGCAGTTCCCCGGGACTAGCGGGGGGGCCCTCAGAGACCCAGTACTTC CASSSPGLAGGPSETQYF